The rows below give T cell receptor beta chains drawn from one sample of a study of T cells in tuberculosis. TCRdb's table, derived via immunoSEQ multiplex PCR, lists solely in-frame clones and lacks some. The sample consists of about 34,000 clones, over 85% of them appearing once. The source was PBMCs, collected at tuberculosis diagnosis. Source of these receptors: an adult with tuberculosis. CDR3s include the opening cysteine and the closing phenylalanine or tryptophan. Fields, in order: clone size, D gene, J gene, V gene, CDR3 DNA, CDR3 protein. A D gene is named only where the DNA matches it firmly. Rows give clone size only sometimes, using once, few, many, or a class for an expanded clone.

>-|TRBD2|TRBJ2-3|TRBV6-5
TGTGCCAGCAGTTACTCGAGCGGGGGTGGCGATACGCAGTATTTT
CASSYSSGGGDTQYF
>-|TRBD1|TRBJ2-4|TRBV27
TGTGCCAGCAGCTTATTGACCGGGACAGGGGGCCTCATTCAGTACTTC
CASSLLTGTGGLIQYF
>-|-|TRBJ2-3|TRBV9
TGTGCCAGCAGCTGGGGGAGGCACACAGATACGCAGTATTTT
CASSWGRHTDTQYF
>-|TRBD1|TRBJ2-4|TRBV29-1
TGCAGCGGCCGGGACAGAAACATTCAGTACTTC
CSGRDRNIQYF
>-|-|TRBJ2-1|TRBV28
TGTGCCAGCAGTTGGAAACAGCAGGGCAATGAGCAGTTCTTC
CASSWKQQGNEQFF
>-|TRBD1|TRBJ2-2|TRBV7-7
TGTGCCCCCGAGGGGGCGGACACCGGGGAGCTGTTTTTT
CAPEGADTGELFF
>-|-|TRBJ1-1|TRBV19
TGTGCCGCCCCCCCCTGGGACATGATCACTGAAGCTTTCTTT
CAAPPWDMITEAFF
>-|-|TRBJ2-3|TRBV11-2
TGTGCCAGCAGCTTATCAGGTGGGAGCACAGATACGCAGTATTTT
CASSLSGGSTDTQYF
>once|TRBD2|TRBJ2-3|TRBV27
TGTGCCAGCAGTTTTCGGACTAGCGGGAGGCGCACAGATACGCAGTATTTT
CASSFRTSGRRTDTQYF
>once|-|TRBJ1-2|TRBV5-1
TGCGCCAGCAGCCCGCAGGATGGCTATGGCTACACCTTC
CASSPQDGYGYTF
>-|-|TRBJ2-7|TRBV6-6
TGTGCCAGCAGTTACGAGGGAGGCTCCTACGAGCAGTACTTC
CASSYEGGSYEQYF
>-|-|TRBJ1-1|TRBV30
TGTGCCTGGAGTGTGTTATTGAGTCGGGTTAACACTGAAGCTTTCTTT
CAWSVLLSRVNTEAFF
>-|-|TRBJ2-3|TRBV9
TGTGCCAGCAGCTCTGGATATAGCGTTAGCCGAGATACGCAGTATTTT
CASSSGYSVSRDTQYF
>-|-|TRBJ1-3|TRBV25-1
TGTGCCAGCAGTGGTACAGGGACTGGAAACACCATATATTTT
CASSGTGTGNTIYF
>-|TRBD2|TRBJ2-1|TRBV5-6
TGTGCCAGCAGCTTCGGACTAGCGGGAGGAAGTGAGCAGTTCTTC
CASSFGLAGGSEQFF
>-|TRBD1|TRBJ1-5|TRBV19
TGTGCCAGTAGTATGGGACAGGGAGGACTCCAGCCCCAGCATTTT
CASSMGQGGLQPQHF
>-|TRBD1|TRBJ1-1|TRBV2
TGTGCCAGCAGTGAAAGAGGGGCAGGGGGCACTGAAGCTTTCTTT
CASSERGAGGTEAFF
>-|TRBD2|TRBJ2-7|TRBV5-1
TGCGCCAGCAGCTTGGGAGGCGGGGGGGCCTACGAGCAGTACTTC
CASSLGGGGAYEQYF
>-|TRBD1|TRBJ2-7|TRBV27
TGTGCCAGCAGGTCCTATGGACAGGGCTCCTACGAGCAGTACTTC
CASRSYGQGSYEQYF
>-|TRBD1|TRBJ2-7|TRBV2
TGTGCCAGCAGTGAGAGCGGTGGGACAGGGGGCGACAGCAAGTACTTC
CASSESGGTGGDSKYF
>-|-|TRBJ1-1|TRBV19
TGTGCCAGTAGTAAATCCCGGGACACTGAAGCTTTCTTT
CASSKSRDTEAFF
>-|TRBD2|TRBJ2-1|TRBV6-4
TGTGCCAGCAGTAACCTAGCGGGACAGGAGCAGTTCTTC
CASSNLAGQEQFF
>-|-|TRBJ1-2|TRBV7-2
TGTGCCAGCAGCGGCAGGGATGTCGGGGGCTACACCTTC
CASSGRDVGGYTF
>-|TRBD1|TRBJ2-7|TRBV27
TGTGCCAGCAGTGGGGGACAGGGTAAAACGTACGAGCAGTACTTC
CASSGGQGKTYEQYF
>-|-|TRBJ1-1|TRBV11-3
TGTGCCAGCAGCAAGGGGTGGAACACTGAAGCTTTCTTT
CASSKGWNTEAFF
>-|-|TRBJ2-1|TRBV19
TGTGCCAGTAGTATGTGGGAGAGCTCCTACAATGAGCAGTTCTTC
CASSMWESSYNEQFF
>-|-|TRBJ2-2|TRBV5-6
TGTGCCAGCAGCTTGCGGGGGTTAACCGGGGAGCTGTTTTTT
CASSLRGLTGELFF
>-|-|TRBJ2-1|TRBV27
TGTGCCAGCACCCTCACGGGAGCACCCTACAATGAGCAGTTCTTC
CASTLTGAPYNEQFF
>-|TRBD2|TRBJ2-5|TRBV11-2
TGTGCCAGCAGCTTAGTGGGACTAGCTTTCGGGGGGGAGACCCAGTACTTC
CASSLVGLAFGGETQYF
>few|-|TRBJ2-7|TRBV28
TGTGCCAGCAGTTTAACCCCAGCTTCGGGCTCCTACGAGCAGTACTTC
CASSLTPASGSYEQYF
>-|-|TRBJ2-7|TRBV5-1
TGCGCCAGCAGCGGTCGCGGACTTCAGCCCTACGAGCAGTACTTC
CASSGRGLQPYEQYF
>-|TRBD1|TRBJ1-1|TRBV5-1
TGCGCCAGCAGCTTGGCACCGGGACAGGGGCTCACTGAAGCTTTCTTT
CASSLAPGQGLTEAFF
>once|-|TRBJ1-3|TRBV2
TGTGCCAGCAGCGACGCAGGGGCAAACACCATATATTTT
CASSDAGANTIYF
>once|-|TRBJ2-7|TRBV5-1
TGCGCCTGCAACCGGGACATCTCTACCTACGAGCAGTACTTC
CACNRDISTYEQYF
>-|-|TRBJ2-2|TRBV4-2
TGTGCCAGCAGCCAGGCGAACAGGGAAAAGCTGTTTTTT
CASSQANREKLFF
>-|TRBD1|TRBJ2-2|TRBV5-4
TGTGCCAGCAGCACCTGGACAGGAACCGGGGAGCTGTTTTTT
CASSTWTGTGELFF
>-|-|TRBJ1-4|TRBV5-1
TGCGCCAGCAGCTTGGGCAGGGGAAGTGAAAAACTGTTTTTT
CASSLGRGSEKLFF
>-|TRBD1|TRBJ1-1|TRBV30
TGTGCCTGGAGTGTATGGCAGGGGGTGGGTGAAGCTTTCTTT
CAWSVWQGVGEAFF
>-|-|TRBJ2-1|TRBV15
TGTGCCACCAGCAGAGATAGGGGTGAAGACAATGAGCAGTTCTTC
CATSRDRGEDNEQFF
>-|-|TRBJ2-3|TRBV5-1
TGCGCCAGCAGCTTGACCCGAGGACAAGATACGCAGTATTTT
CASSLTRGQDTQYF
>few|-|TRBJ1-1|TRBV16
TGTGCCAGCAGCCAATCAGGGGGGGTCACTGAAGCTTTCTTT
CASSQSGGVTEAFF
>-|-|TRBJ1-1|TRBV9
TGTGCCAGCAGCCACATGGGGGACTCCACTGAAGCTTTCTTT
CASSHMGDSTEAFF
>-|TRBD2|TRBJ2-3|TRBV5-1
TGCGCCAGCACAGCGGGGGGGGTCACAGATACGCAGTATTTT
CASTAGGVTDTQYF
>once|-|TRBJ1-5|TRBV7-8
TGTGCCAGCAGCCCCAGCAGGGGATTCAATCAGCCCCAGCATTTT
CASSPSRGFNQPQHF